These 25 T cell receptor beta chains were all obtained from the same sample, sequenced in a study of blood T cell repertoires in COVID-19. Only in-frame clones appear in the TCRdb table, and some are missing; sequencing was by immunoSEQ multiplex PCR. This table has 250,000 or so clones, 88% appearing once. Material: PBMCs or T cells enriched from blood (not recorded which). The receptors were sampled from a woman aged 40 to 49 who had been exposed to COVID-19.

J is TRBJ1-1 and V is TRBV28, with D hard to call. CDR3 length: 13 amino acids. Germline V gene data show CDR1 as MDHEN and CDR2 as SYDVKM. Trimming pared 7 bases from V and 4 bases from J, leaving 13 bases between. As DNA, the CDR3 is TGTGCCAGCATCGTTCGGGGAGTCACTGAAGCTTTCTTT. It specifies CASIVRGVTEAFF.

The CDR3 is CASSVEGYSPLHF. The CDR3 region has the DNA TGTGCCAGCAGCGTAGAGGGGTATTCACCCCTCCACTTT. The genes are TRBV9 and TRBJ1-6; possibly TRBD1 for D (5 bases). There are 13 residues in the CDR3. With 0 bases removed from V and 8 bases from J, the gap between germline ends came to 6 bases. Per the germline V gene, CDR1 is SGDLS and CDR2 is YYNGEE.

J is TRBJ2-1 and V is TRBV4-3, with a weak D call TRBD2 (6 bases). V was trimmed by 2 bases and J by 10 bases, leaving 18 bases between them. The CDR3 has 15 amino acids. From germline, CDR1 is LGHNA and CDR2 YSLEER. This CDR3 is CASSQHRGLPTEQFF. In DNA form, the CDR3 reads TGCGCCAGCAGCCAACACCGGGGACTCCCAACGGAGCAGTTCTTC.

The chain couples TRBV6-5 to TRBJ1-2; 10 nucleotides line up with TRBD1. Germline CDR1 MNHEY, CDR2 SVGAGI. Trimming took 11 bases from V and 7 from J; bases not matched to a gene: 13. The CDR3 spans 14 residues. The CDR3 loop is CAVQTGGVYSGYTF. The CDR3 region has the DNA TGTGCCGTCCAGACAGGGGGCGTATATAGTGGCTACACCTTC.

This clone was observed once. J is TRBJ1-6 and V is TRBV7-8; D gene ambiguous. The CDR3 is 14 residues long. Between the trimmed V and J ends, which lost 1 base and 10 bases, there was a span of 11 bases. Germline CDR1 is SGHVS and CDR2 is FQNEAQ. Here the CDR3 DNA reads TGTGCCAGCAGCTTAGTCTCTCAGTCCTCACCCCTCCACTTT. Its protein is CASSLVSQSSPLHF.

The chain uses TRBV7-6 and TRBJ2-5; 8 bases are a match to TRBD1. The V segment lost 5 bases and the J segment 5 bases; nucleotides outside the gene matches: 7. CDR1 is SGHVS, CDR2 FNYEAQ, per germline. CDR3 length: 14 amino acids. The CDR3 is CASSLNRGWETQYF. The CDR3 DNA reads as TGTGCCAGCAGCCTCAACAGGGGGTGGGAGACCCAGTACTTC.

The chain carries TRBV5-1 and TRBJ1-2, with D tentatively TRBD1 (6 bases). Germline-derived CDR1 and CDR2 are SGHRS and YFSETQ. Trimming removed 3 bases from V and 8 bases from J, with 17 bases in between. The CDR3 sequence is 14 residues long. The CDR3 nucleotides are TGCGCCAGCAGCTCAACAGGGAACAGGCGCGGCTACACCTTC. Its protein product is CASSSTGNRRGYTF.

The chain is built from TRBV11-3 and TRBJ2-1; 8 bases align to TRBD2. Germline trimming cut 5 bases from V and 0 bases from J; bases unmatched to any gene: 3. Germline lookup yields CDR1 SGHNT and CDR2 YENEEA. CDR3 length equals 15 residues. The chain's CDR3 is CASSLGTSSYNEQFF. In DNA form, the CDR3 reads TGTGCCAGCAGCCTCGGGACTAGCTCCTACAATGAGCAGTTCTTC.

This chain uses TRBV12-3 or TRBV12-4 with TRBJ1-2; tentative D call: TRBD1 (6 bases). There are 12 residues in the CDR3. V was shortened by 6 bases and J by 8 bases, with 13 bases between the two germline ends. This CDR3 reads CASSPGQLGYTF. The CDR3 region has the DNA TGTGCCAGCAGCCCCGGACAGCTGGGCTACACCTTC.

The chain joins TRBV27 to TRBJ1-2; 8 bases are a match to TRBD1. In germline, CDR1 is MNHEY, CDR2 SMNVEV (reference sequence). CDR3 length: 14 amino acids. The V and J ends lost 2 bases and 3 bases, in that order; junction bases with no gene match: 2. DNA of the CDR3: TGTGCCAGCAGTTTACGACAGGGGTACTATGGCTACACCTTC. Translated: CASSLRQGYYGYTF.

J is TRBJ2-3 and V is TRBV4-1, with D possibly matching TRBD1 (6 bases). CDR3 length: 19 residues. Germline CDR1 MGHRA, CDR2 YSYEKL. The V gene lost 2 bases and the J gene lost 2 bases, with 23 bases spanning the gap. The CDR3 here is CASSQTVSGTRTNTDTQYF. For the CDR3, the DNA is TGCGCCAGCAGCCAAACAGTTTCCGGGACAAGGACCAACACAGATACGCAGTATTTT.

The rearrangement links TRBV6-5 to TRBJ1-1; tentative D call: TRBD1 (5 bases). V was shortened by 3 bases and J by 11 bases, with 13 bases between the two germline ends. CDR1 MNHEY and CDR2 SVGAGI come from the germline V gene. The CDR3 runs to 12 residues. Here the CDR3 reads CASSYRGGWAFF. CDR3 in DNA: TGTGCCAGCAGTTATAGGGGCGGATGGGCTTTCTTT.

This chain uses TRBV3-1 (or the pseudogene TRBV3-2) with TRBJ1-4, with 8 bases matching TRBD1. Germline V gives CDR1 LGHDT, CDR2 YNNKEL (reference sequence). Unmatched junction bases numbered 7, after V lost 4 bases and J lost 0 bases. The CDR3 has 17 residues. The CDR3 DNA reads TGTGCCAGCAGCCCCCCTACAGGGGGGGCAACTAATGAAAAACTGTTTTTT. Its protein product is CASSPPTGGATNEKLFF.

As DNA, the CDR3 is TGTGCCAGCAGCTCGGGACTAGCGGGATACGAGCAGTACTTC. Protein product: CASSSGLAGYEQYF. This chain uses TRBV7-2 with TRBJ2-7, with TRBD2 identical over 13 bases. The CDR3 spans 14 residues. V lost 4 bases and J lost 4; bases outside the gene matches: 1. The germline gives CDR1 SGHTA, CDR2 FQGNSA.

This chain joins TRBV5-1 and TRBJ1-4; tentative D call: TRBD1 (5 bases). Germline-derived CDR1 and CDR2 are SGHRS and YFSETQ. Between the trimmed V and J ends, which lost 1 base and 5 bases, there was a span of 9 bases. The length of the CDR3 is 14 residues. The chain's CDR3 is CASSLSTVNEKLFF. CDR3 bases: TGCGCCAGCAGCTTGTCGACAGTAAATGAAAAACTGTTTTTT.

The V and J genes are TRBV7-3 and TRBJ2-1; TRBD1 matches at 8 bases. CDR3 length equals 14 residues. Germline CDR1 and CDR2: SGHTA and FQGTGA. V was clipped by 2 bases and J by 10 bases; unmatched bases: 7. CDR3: CASSLRQGWVEQFF. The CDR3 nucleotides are TGTGCCAGCAGCTTACGACAGGGGTGGGTGGAGCAGTTCTTC.

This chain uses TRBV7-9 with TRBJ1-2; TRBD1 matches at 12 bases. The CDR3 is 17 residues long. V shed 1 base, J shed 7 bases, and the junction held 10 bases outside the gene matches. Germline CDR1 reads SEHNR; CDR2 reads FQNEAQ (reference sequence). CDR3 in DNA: TGTGCCAGCAGCTTAGGGGCCACGGGACAGGGGGCTTCTGGCTACACCTTC. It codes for CASSLGATGQGASGYTF.

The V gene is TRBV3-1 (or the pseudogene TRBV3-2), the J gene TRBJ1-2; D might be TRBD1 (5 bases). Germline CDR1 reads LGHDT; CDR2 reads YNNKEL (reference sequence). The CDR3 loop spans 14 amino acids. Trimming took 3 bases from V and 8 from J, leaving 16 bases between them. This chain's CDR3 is CASSHLGAEGGYTF. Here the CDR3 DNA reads TGTGCCAGCAGCCACTTAGGGGCCGAAGGCGGCTACACCTTC.

The DNA for the CDR3 is TGCGCCAGCAGCCTCCAACAGGGGGCAACCTACGAGCAGTACTTC. Encoded protein: CASSLQQGATYEQYF. The chain is built from TRBV4-1 and TRBJ2-7; 9 nucleotides line up with TRBD1. Germline loops: CDR1 MGHRA, CDR2 YSYEKL. The CDR3 is 15 residues long. The J segment lost 2 bases and the V segment lost 4 bases, leaving 6 bases of the junction unmatched.

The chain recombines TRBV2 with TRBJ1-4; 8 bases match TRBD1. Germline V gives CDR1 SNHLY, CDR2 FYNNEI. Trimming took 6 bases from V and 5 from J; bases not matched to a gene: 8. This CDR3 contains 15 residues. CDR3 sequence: CASRMSPGGNEKLFF. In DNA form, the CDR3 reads TGTGCCAGCAGGATGTCGCCAGGGGGCAATGAAAAACTGTTTTTT.

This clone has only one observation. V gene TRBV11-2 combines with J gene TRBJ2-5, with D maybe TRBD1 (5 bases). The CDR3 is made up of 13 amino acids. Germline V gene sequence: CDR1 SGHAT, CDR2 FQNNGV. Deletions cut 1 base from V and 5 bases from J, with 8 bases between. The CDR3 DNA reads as TGTGCCAGCAGCTTAGGACAGTCGGAGACCCAGTACTTC. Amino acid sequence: CASSLGQSETQYF.

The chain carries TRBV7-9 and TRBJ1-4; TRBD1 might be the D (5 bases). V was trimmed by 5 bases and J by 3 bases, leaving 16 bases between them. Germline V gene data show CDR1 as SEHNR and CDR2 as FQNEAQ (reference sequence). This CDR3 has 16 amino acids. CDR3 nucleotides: TGTGCCAGCAGCCAAAGGGAGGGGATCTCTAATGAAAAACTGTTTTTT. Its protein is CASSQREGISNEKLFF. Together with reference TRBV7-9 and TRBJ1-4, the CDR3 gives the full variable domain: DTGVSQNPRHKITKRGQNVTFRCDPISEHNRLYWYRQTLGQGPEFLTYFQNEAQLEKSRLLSDRFSAERPKGSFSTLEIQRTEQGDSAMYLCASSQREGISNEKLFFGSGTQLSVL.

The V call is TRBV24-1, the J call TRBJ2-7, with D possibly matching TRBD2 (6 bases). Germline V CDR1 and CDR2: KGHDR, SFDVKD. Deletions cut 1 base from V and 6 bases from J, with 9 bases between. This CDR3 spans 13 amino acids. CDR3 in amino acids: CATSDLGGPEQYV. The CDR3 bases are TGTGCCACCAGTGATTTAGGAGGGCCCGAGCAGTACGTC.

CDR3 bases: TGTGCCAGCAGCTTAGTCCCCCCCAGGCAGGGGGCAGGGATGCAGTATTTT. Translated: CASSLVPPRQGAGMQYF. The V gene is TRBV7-6, the J gene TRBJ2-3; 8 nucleotides agree with TRBD1. CDR1 is SGHVS, CDR2 FNYEAQ, per germline. V shed 1 base and J 11 bases; nucleotides not matched to a gene: 17. The CDR3 consists of 17 residues.

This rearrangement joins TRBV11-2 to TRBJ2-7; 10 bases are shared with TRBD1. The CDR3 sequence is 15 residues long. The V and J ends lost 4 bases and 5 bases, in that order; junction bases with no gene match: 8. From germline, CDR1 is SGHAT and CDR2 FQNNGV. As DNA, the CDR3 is TGTGCCAGCAGCTGGTCCGGACAGGGGGTGGACGAGCAGTACGTC. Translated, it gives CASSWSGQGVDEQYV.